This TCR beta chain emerged from a study of blood T cell repertoires in COVID-19. The CDR3 loop spans 14 amino acids. The V gene's germline CDR1 is SGHDN and CDR2 FVKESK. V gave up 1 base and J gave up 4 bases, with 11 bases separating them. Per the original methods: Estimated nucleated cell counts came from reference gene primer amplification. The protocol was immunoSEQ multiplex PCR, while the TCRdb copy is restricted to in-frame clones and leaves out a portion. V and J calls and clone size are as listed in that table; D and trimming were resolved from the DNA. The profile shows under 15,000 clones, roughly four fifths of them singletons.

The J gene is TRBJ2-7, the V gene TRBV14; perhaps TRBD2 as D (7 bases). The sequenced material came from peripheral blood. The TCR originated in a man aged 40-49 years with active or convalescent COVID-19. In DNA form, the CDR3 reads TGTGCCAGCAGCCAAGGGGGGGGCGGGTACGAGCAGTACTTC. Translated: CASSQGGGGYEQYF. The full variable domain, its missing parts supplied by reference TRBV14 and TRBJ2-7, is EAGVTQFPSHSVIEKGQTVTLRCDPISGHDNLYWYRRVMGKEIKFLLHFVKESKQDESGMPNNRFLAERTGGTYSTLKVQPAELEDSGVYFCASSQGGGGYEQYFGPGTRLTVT.